The clone carrying this T cell receptor (beta chain) was seen at least ten times. Its cognate antigen is unknown. TCRdb itself ran the 5' RACE reads through MiXCR, one entry per CDR3 protein. Found here are about 250,000 distinct CDR3 sequences, 6.5% to 9% of them singletons; the top ten hold around 5.4%. This sample was included in a study of identical twins. General study findings and limits: Cord blood's abundant beta clonotypes had fewer insertions, unlike memory repertoires. Beta out-of-frame sequences displayed a weaker excess of sharing between twins. Zero-insertion results could be subject to partial confounding by invariant MAIT and iNKT cells.

These data were also reused for a study on yellow fever vaccine responses in identical twins.

Material: CD8+ T cells sorted from blood. The receptor was derived from a woman between 18 and 30 years old in good health.

The CDR3 reads CSVEDSPTQETQYF. CDR3 bases: TGCAGCGTTGAAGATAGCCCTACTCAAGAGACCCAGTACTTC. The chain carries TRBV29-1 and TRBJ2-5, with D hard to call. The CDR3 consists of 14 residues. The germline gives CDR1 SQVTM, CDR2 ANQGSEA. Trimming took off 0 bases at V and 2 bases at J, with 10 bases between the two ends.